Listed below are T cell receptor beta chains from one sample, sequenced in a study of blood T cell repertoires in COVID-19. Some clones are missing from TCRdb's copy, which holds only in-frame ones; the method was immunoSEQ multiplex PCR. The table has 75,000 to 100,000 clones, roughly 90% seen once. Sequenced: peripheral blood. The source of these receptors is a woman older than 75 with acute or convalescent COVID-19. CDR3s include the opening cysteine and the closing phenylalanine or tryptophan. A D gene is named only where the DNA matches it firmly. Part of the rows lack a size; the others show once, few, many or a class for expanded clones.

D	V	J	size	CDR3	DNA
.	TRBV12-3/TRBV12-4	TRBJ1-6	.	CASRASQISPLHF	TGTGCCAGCAGGGCCAGTCAGATTTCACCCCTCCACTTT
.	TRBV6-5	TRBJ2-5	.	CASSYSRETQYF	TGTGCCAGCAGTTACTCGAGAGAGACCCAGTACTTC
TRBD1	TRBV4-1	TRBJ1-1	.	CASSSGGGAPDTEAFF	TGCGCCAGCAGCTCGGGAGGGGGCGCCCCGGACACTGAAGCTTTCTTT
.	TRBV19	TRBJ2-1	.	CASSIAYFLSYNEQFF	TGTGCCAGTAGTATAGCGTACTTCCTGTCTTACAATGAGCAGTTCTTC
.	TRBV5-1	TRBJ2-5	.	CASSSGIGLVETQYF	TGCGCCAGCAGCTCAGGGATTGGGTTAGTAGAGACCCAGTACTTC
.	TRBV7-2	TRBJ1-1	.	CASSLEQVLSTEAFF	TGTGCCAGCAGCTTGGAACAGGTCCTTTCCACTGAAGCTTTCTTT
TRBD1	TRBV2	TRBJ1-2	.	CASQGDDYGYTF	TGTGCCAGCCAGGGGGACGACTATGGCTACACCTTC
.	TRBV3-1/TRBV3-2	TRBJ2-7	.	CASSEAPLGGYEQYF	TGTGCCAGCAGCGAAGCACCCCTGGGGGGCTACGAGCAGTACTTC
TRBD1	TRBV7-8	TRBJ2-7	once	CASSPLGQYTTYEQYF	TGTGCCAGCAGCCCACTGGGACAGTACACTACCTACGAGCAGTACTTC
.	TRBV29-1	TRBJ2-1	.	CSVDSDRTSYNEQFF	TGCAGCGTTGACTCCGACAGGACCTCCTACAATGAGCAGTTCTTC
TRBD2	TRBV7-3	TRBJ2-1	.	CASSLSGGAYNEQFF	TGTGCCAGCAGCCTTAGCGGGGGGGCGTACAATGAGCAGTTCTTC
TRBD2	TRBV3-1/TRBV3-2	TRBJ2-7	.	CASSRLGTTYEQYF	TGTGCCAGCAGCCGACTCGGGACTACGTACGAGCAGTACTTC
.	TRBV14	TRBJ2-2	.	CASSQDLTGIGELFF	TGTGCCAGCAGCCAGGATCTTACAGGGATAGGGGAGCTGTTTTTT
TRBD1	TRBV2	TRBJ2-5	.	CASNKQGPETQYF	TGTGCCAGCAACAAACAGGGGCCGGAGACCCAGTACTTC
.	TRBV2	TRBJ2-1	.	CASSVLGYNEQFF	TGTGCCAGCAGTGTTCTCGGCTACAATGAGCAGTTCTTC
.	TRBV27	TRBJ2-6	.	CASSPFPLAGVAGANVLTF	TGTGCCAGCAGCCCTTTTCCTCTGGCAGGGGTGGCTGGGGCCAACGTCCTGACTTTC
.	TRBV19	TRBJ1-1	.	CASSRRDTEAFF	TGTGCCAGTAGTCGCAGGGACACTGAAGCTTTCTTT
.	TRBV6-5	TRBJ1-3	.	CASIPRGGGNTIYF	TGTGCCAGCATCCCCCGAGGGGGAGGAAACACCATATATTTT